The clone carrying this T cell receptor (beta chain) has more than one count but fewer than ten. Its antigen is not known. About 10 ml fresh peripheral blood yielded the PBMCs. This CDR3 has 17 amino acids. V trimming: 4 bases; J trimming: 10 bases; junction bases outside the gene matches: 21. The germline gives CDR1 SGDLS, CDR2 YYNGEE. This sample was taken from a study of T cells in Graves' hyperthyroidism and ophthalmopathy. Study-wide results and caveats: The model anticipated ophthalmopathy a median around 6 months pre-onset.

There were TCR beta CDR3 regions amplified from RNA transcripts. During a first-round RT-PCR of the TCR CDR3, the HTBI primer set was used. Each CDR3 protein is one row after TCRdb ran MiXCR on the multiplex PCR reads. The table includes around 800,000 distinct CDR3 sequences, 38% detected once. The V call is TRBV9, the J call TRBJ2-5; 8 bases agree with TRBD2. Sequencing used blood. This clonotype was obtained from a man aged 18 to 35 with Graves' hyperthyroidism. The CDR3: CASSPQMVAGSHGGQYF. The CDR3 region has the DNA TGTGCCAGCAGCCCCCAGATGGTAGCGGGATCTCACGGGGGCCAGTACTTC.